This record looks at one TCR beta chain sequence and its context. What it binds is unknown. The data belong to a study of cytomegalovirus exposure and HLA in healthy donors. Findings of the study overall: Investigators reported 164 TCR beta chains as tied to cytomegalovirus. It was found in a later analysis that first-cohort TCR clusters tended to co-occur in the 100 to 150 validation repertoires.

Sequenced by immunoSEQ multiplex PCR; TCRdb stores in-frame clones only, minus some. The sample carries under 200,000 clones, about 90% recorded once. Germline V gives CDR1 SGHRS, CDR2 YFSETQ. The CDR3 is 15 amino acids. The V segment lost 0 bases and the J segment 4 bases; nucleotides outside the gene matches: 5. The V gene is TRBV5-1, the J gene TRBJ1-1; 8 bases agree with TRBD1. This sequence was found in a young woman in good health and CMV-seropositive. Sequencing was performed on PBMCs. The CDR3 nucleotides read TGCGCCAGCAGCTTGGTTCAGGGGGCGAGCACTGAAGCTTTCTTT. This translates into CASSLVQGASTEAFF.